The following is a T cell receptor (beta chain) sequence with its context. This entry belongs to a study of T cell responses to AZD1222 COVID-19 vaccine. V gave up 5 bases and J gave up 9 bases; unmatched junction bases: 10. Germline CDR1 SGHTA, CDR2 FQGNSA. CDR3 length: 16 amino acids. The repertoire was sequenced with immunoSEQ multiplex PCR; TCRdb's copy has only in-frame clones and lacks some. The data show under 130,000 clones, roughly 88% seen once. This chain joins TRBV7-2 and TRBJ1-6; TRBD1 matches 10 bases. Source: peripheral blood, taken on day 0 of AZD1222 vaccination. This TCR was sampled from an adult in good health. Here the CDR3 DNA reads TGTGCCAGCAGCCTTGCTACCGGGACAGGGGTTTCACCCCTCCACTTT. Protein sequence: CASSLATGTGVSPLHF.